This T cell receptor (beta chain) derives from a study of identical twins. This clonotype was observed a handful of times. From germline, CDR1 is SGDLS and CDR2 YYNGEE. The CDR3 runs to 14 residues. V was shortened by 2 bases and J by 1 base, with 6 bases between the two germline ends. A single record per CDR3 protein comes from TCRdb applying MiXCR to the 5' RACE reads. The sample lists roughly 470,000 distinct CDR3 sequences; roughly 13% were seen once. In addition, the sample was reused for a study of yellow fever vaccine responses in identical twins.

This receptor was taken from a woman between 18 and 30 years old in good health. The chain employs TRBV9 and TRBJ2-2, with D uncertain. Sequenced material: CD4+ T cells sorted from blood. CDR3 DNA sequence: TGTGCCAGCAGCGTCATGGAGAACACCGGGGAGCTGTTTTTT. As protein: CASSVMENTGELFF. Combining the CDR3 with reference TRBV9 and TRBJ2-2 gives the whole variable domain DSGVTQTPKHLITATGQRVTLRCSPRSGDLSVYWYQQSLDQGLQFLIQYYNGEERAKGNILERFSAQQFPDLHSELNLSSLELGDSALYFCASSVMENTGELFFGEGSRLTVL.